This T cell receptor beta chain was identified during a study of blood T cell repertoires in COVID-19. On the study more broadly: COVID-19 samples collected from the United States, Italy and Spain covered acute and convalescent phases. Sample material is recorded as cDNA or gDNA derived from T cells, B-cell-depleted T cells, or PBMCs.

TCRdb keeps only in-frame clones here, not all; method: immunoSEQ multiplex PCR. This sample has 390,000 or so clones, with around 83% found just once. Trimming removed 0 bases at V and 2 bases at J, with 4 bases between. Germline V CDR1 and CDR2: ENHRY, SYGVKD. The CDR3 spans 13 residues. The clonotype was recovered from a woman in her forties or fifties who had recovered from COVID-19. Sequencing was done on a sample of PBMCs or T cells enriched from blood (not recorded which). The chain couples TRBV10-3 to TRBJ1-1; D call uncertain. CDR3 protein: CAISESFNTEAFF. The DNA of the CDR3 is TGTGCCATCAGTGAGTCCTTTAACACTGAAGCTTTCTTT.